This is a list of T cell receptor beta chains from one sample in a study of OX40 agonist ivuxolimab in advanced cancers. TCRdb's copy holds only in-frame clones and misses some; the assay was immunoSEQ multiplex PCR. Of more than 20,000 clones listed, 88% are singletons. The material sequenced was CD4+ or CD8+ T cells sorted from blood, taken in a trial of the OX40 agonist ivuxolimab. Receptors were obtained from an adult with an advanced solid tumor such as melanoma, head and neck, liver or kidney cancer. Both conserved end residues are part of each CDR3. A D gene is named only where the DNA matches it firmly.

d_gene	v_gene	j_gene	len	CDR3nt	CDR3aa
-	TRBV5-6	TRBJ2-7	14	TGTGCCAGCAGCCTGACAGCTTTGTTCTACGAGCAGTACTTC	CASSLTALFYEQYF
-	TRBV5-6	TRBJ1-5	13	TGTGCCAGCAGCTTGGATTCGTCTCAGCCCCAGCATTTT	CASSLDSSQPQHF
TRBD2	TRBV7-8	TRBJ2-1	16	TGTGCCAGCAGCTTATTCGGTCGAGCGGGAGGACATGAGCAGTTCTTC	CASSLFGRAGGHEQFF
-	TRBV7-3	TRBJ2-1	13	TGTGCCAGCAGCTTAGTTGGATACAATGAGCAGTTCTTC	CASSLVGYNEQFF
-	TRBV11-2	TRBJ2-7	11	TGTGCCAGCCGGAGAACCTACGAGCAGTACTTC	CASRRTYEQYF
TRBD1	TRBV19	TRBJ1-2	14	TGTGCCAGCTGGACAGGGGTCCTACCCTATGGCTACACCTTC	CASWTGVLPYGYTF
TRBD2	TRBV5-1	TRBJ2-5	17	TGCGCCAGCAGCTCGGGACTAGCGGGGGGGATCCAAGAGACCCAGTACTTC	CASSSGLAGGIQETQYF
-	TRBV7-9	TRBJ1-5	14	TGTGCCAGCAGCTTAGGTGATAGCAATCAGCCCCAGCATTTT	CASSLGDSNQPQHF
TRBD2	TRBV5-1	TRBJ2-5	17	TGCGCCAGCAGCTCCGGGACTAGCGGGGAGGGTAGAGAGACCCAGTACTTC	CASSSGTSGEGRETQYF
-	TRBV2	TRBJ1-1	14	TGTGCCAGCAGTGAAAATCCAGGGTTTAGTGAAGCTTTCTTT	CASSENPGFSEAFF